This T cell receptor beta chain was obtained from a study of blood T cells in healthy people across ages. Study results and limitations: Observed TCR beta diversity per million T cells went down as age went up. This fall followed a roughly linear course with age.

A word on this clonotype: Its antigen is not known.

Sample-barcoded 5' priming and a J-beta primer mix drove a second PCR of about 6 to 12 cycles. MiXCR was run by TCRdb on the 5' RACE reads, yielding one entry per CDR3 protein. This sample has about 760,000 distinct CDR3 sequences, with roughly 25% found just once. The extraction recovered at least 6 micrograms of total RNA per sample. These data were also reused for a study on T cells of mothers and their children.

Sequenced material: blood. The TCR sequence derives from a boy younger than 18 in good health.

The chain's CDR3 is CASSFRDSEAFF. DNA for the CDR3: TGTGCCAGCAGTTTCCGGGACAGTGAAGCTTTCTTT. This chain joins TRBV27 and TRBJ1-1; 7 bases are a match to TRBD1. The CDR3 loop spans 12 amino acids. Germline V lookup: CDR1 MNHEY, CDR2 SMNVEV (reference sequence). V trimming: 3 bases; J trimming: 7 bases; junction bases outside the gene matches: 2.